This T cell receptor (beta chain) was identified during a study of T-cell reconstitution after alpha-beta-depleted transplantation in children. V lost 2 bases and J 2 bases, leaving 15 bases between the germline ends. CDR3 length equals 16 residues. The germline V gene encodes CDR1 MNHEY and CDR2 SVGAGI. The TCRbeta library incorporated unique molecular identifiers. TCRdb reanalysed the PCR reads using MiXCR and keeps one entry per CDR3 protein. The table has 440,000 or so distinct CDR3 sequences, about a tenth seen once. Only a few counts were recorded for this clonotype. This chain links TRBV6-5 with TRBJ1-2, with D tentatively TRBD1 (6 bases). The material was PBMCs from the stem cell graft donor, obtained from the stem cell graft. The sequence was collected from a human donor who donated a stem cell graft to a child with acute myeloid leukemia. The CDR3 reads CASSYRAGQGNYGYTF. CDR3 nucleotides: TGTGCCAGCAGTTACCGTGCTGGGCAGGGGAACTATGGCTACACCTTC.